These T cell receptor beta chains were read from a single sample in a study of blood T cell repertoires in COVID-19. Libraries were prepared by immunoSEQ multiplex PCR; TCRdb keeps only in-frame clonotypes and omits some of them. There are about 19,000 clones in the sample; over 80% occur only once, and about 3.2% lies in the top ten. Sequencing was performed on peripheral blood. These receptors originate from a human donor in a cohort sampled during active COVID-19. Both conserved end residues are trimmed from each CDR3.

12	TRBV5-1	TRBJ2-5	ASSFGAEQETQY
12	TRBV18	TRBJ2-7	ASSPREINYEQY
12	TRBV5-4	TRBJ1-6	ASSTGTAGVVLH
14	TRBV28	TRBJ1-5	ASSSNTGTGYQPQH
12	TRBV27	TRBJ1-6	ASSPTVPAQALH
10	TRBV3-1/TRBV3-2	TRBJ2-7	ASSQVGREQY
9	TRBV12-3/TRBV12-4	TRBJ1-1	ASTRTSEAF
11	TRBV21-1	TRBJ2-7	ASSNGRGSEQY
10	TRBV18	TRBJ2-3	ASSPYTDTQY
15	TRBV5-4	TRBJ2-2	ASSVGSGLANTGELF
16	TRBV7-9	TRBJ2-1	ASSLEGLAGVIRGEQF
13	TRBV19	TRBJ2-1	ASAIAGESYNEQF
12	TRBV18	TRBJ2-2	ASSPRTGTGELF
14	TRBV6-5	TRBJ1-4	ASSFTRGRGDEKLF
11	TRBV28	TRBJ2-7	ASSSQGLYEQY
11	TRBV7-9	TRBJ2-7	ASSRPPVYEQY
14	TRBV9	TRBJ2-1	ASSVGAGVGYNEQF
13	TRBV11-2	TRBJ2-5	ASSLGTSGVETQY
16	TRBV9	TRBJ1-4	ASSVRGQGYSAGEKLF
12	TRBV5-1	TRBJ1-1	ASSSLPRNTEAF
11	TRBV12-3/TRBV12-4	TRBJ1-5	ASSPLANQPQH
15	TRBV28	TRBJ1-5	ASSLRGSGSRNQPQH
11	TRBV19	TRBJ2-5	ASRTPTGETQY
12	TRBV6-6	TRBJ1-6	ASSFSELDSPLH
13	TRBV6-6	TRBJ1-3	ASSPYGQEIDTIY
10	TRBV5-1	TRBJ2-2	ASYWRVGELF
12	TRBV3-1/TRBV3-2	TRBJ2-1	ASSPFISYNEQF
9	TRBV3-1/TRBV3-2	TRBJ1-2	ASSLLYGYT
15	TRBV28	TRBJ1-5	ASTMGLLGGNDQPQH
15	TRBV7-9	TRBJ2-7	ASSLERQPGVNYEQY
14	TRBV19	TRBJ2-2	ASSNIAGVNTGELF
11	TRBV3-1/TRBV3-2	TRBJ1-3	ASRHYSGNTIY
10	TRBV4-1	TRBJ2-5	ASSQTEETQY
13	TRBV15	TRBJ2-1	ATSSTSGSYNEQF
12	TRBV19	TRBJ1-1	ASSNRGVIAEAF
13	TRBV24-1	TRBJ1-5	ATSDTTGGGQPQH
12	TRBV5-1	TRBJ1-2	ASSLTAGDYGYT
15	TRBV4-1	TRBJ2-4	ASSQVSSGRVGNIQY